Given below is one T cell receptor beta chain in context. The data are from a study of T cell changes during pregnancy in multiple sclerosis. TCRdb's copy holds only in-frame clones and misses some; the assay was immunoSEQ multiplex PCR. Of more than 85,000 clones detected, over 85% appear once; the ten largest clones hold approximately 1.3%. Looked up from germline, CDR1 is SGHAT and CDR2 is FQNNGV. Trimming cost V 6 bases and J 4 bases, with 12 bases left between them. The CDR3 consists of 13 residues. The sample here was peripheral blood, taken in the third trimester of pregnancy. This sequence joins TRBV11-2 and TRBJ2-5; no reliable D call. The clonotype originates from a female donor in good health, enrolled as a control in a pregnancy study. The CDR3 coding sequence is TGTGCCAGCAGGCCTAGTGCAATAGAGACCCAGTACTTC. This encodes CASRPSAIETQYF.